This T cell receptor beta chain emerged from a study of patients and donors after allogeneic stem cell transplantation. TCRdb analysed the RT-PCR reads with MiXCR anew, one entry per CDR3 protein. Among roughly 940,000 distinct CDR3 sequences listed, about a sixth were seen once. This clonotype was seen a few times. The receptor's source is a human donor who was either an allogeneic HSCT recipient or a stem cell or donor lymphocyte infusion donor (not recorded which). It is not recorded whose cells these are; they may come from a transplant donor. Sequenced sample: blood, either unsorted or a sorted T cell fraction (not recorded which).

The CDR3 protein is CASSTTGTRGPEAFF. The CDR3 coding sequence is TGTGCCAGCAGCACGACAGGGACGAGAGGGCCTGAAGCTTTCTTT. The rearrangement joins TRBV5-5 to TRBJ1-1; 7 bases are a match to TRBD1. The CDR3 has 15 amino acids. CDR1 and CDR2 from the germline V gene are SGHKS and YYEKEE (reference sequence). V shed 4 bases and J 6 bases; nucleotides not matched to a gene: 12.